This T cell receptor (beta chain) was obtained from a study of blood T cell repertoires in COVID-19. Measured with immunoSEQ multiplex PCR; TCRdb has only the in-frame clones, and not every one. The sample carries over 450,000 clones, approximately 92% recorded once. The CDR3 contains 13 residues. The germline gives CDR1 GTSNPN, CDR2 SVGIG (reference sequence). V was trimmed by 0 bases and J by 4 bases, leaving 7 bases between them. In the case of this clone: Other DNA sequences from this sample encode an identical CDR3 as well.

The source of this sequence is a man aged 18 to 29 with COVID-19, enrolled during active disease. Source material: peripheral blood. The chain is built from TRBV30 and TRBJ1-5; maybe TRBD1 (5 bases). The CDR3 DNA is TGTGCCTGGAGTGTCCAGGGAAATCAGCCCCAGCATTTT. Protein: CAWSVQGNQPQHF.